This T cell receptor beta chain was recovered during a study of cytomegalovirus exposure and HLA in healthy donors. The CDR3 has 14 residues. Germline V gives CDR1 SQVTM, CDR2 ANQGSEA. The V and J ends lost 4 bases and 6 bases, in that order; junction bases with no gene match: 9. Remarks on this clone: Its target is not known.

PCR involved 60 Vbeta and 13 Jbeta primers. Profiled with immunoSEQ multiplex PCR; TCRdb holds only in-frame clones, not every one. The top ten hold 2.7% of the sample, which has around 120,000 clones, over 60% seen once. General study points: For most subjects, TCR beta sequences were reported to predict HLA-A and HLA-B alleles with accuracy. The classifier reportedly diagnosed cytomegalovirus status with high specificity and sensitivity. TCR beta V segments were, for the most part, productive about 87% or about 30% of the time in an earlier analysis.

This rearrangement joins TRBV29-1 to TRBJ2-7, with TRBD1 matching over 10 bases. The receptor was isolated from a woman between 40 and 55 years old in good health and CMV-seropositive. What was sequenced was PBMCs. The CDR3 coding sequence is TGCAGCGTTGGGTTTGGGACAGGGGAACGCGAGCAGTACTTC. It translates to CSVGFGTGEREQYF.